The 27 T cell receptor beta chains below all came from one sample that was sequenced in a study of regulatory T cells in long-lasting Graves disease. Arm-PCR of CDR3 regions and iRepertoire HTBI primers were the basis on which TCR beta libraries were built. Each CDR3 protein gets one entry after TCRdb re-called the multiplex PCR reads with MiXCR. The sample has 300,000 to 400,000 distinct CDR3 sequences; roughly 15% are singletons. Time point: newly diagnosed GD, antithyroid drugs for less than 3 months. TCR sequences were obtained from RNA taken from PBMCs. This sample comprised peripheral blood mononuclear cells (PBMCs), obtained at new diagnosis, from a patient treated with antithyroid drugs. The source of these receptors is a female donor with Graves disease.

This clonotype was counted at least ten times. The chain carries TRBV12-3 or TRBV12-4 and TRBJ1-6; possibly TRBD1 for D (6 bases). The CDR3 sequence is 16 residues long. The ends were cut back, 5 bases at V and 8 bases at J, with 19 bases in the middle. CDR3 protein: CASSTRRQGNYSPLHF. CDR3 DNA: TGTGCCAGCAGTACCCGGCGGCAGGGGAATTATTCACCCCTCCACTTT.

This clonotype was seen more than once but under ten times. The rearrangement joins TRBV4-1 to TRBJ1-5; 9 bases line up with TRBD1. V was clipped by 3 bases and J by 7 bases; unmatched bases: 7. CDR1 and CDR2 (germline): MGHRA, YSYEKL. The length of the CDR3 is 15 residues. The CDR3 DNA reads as TGCGCCAGCAGCCAGTATGGGACAGGGAGGCAGCCCCAGCATTTT. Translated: CASSQYGTGRQPQHF.

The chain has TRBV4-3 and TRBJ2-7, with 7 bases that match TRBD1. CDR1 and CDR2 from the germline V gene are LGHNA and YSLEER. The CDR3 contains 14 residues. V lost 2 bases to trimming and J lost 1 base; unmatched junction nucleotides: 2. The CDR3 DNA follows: TGCGCCAGCAGCCAAACGACAGGGTCCTACGAGCAGTACTTC. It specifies CASSQTTGSYEQYF.

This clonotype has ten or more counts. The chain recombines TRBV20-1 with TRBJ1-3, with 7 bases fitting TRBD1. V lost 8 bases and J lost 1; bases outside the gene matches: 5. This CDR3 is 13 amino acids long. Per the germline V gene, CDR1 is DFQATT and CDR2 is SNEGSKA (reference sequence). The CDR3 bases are TGCAGTACCAGACAGGGATCTGGAAACACCATATATTTT. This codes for CSTRQGSGNTIYF.

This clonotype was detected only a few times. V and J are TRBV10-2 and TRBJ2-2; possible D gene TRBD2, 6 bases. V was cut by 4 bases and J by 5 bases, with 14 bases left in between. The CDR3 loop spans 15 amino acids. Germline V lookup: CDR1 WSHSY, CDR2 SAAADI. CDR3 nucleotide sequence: TGCGCCAGCAGTGTTGTGATAGCGGAAACCGGGGAGCTGTTTTTT. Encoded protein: CASSVVIAETGELFF.

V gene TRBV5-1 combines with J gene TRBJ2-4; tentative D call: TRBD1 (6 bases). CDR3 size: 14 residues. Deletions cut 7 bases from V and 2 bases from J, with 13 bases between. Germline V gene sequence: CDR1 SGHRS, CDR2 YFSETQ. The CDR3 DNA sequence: TGCGCCAGCGGGGAAGGACAGCCCAAAAACATTCAGTACTTC. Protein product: CASGEGQPKNIQYF.

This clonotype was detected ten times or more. This CDR3 reads CATSKNYGYTF. The DNA of the CDR3 is TGTGCCACCTCAAAGAACTATGGCTACACCTTC. V is TRBV28 and J is TRBJ1-2, with D hard to call. Per the germline V gene, CDR1 is MDHEN and CDR2 is SYDVKM. Trimming stripped 10 bases from V and 2 bases from J, with 8 bases between. This CDR3 comprises 11 residues.

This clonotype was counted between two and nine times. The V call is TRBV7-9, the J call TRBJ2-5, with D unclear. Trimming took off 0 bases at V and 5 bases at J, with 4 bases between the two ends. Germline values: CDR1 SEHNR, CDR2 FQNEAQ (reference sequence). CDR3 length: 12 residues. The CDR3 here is CASSLAEETQYF. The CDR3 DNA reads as TGTGCCAGCAGCTTAGCGGAGGAGACCCAGTACTTC. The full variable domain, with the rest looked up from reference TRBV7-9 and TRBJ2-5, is DTGVSQNPRHKITKRGQNVTFRCDPISEHNRLYWYRQTLGQGPEFLTYFQNEAQLEKSRLLSDRFSAERPKGSFSTLEIQRTEQGDSAMYLCASSLAEETQYFGPGTRLLVL.

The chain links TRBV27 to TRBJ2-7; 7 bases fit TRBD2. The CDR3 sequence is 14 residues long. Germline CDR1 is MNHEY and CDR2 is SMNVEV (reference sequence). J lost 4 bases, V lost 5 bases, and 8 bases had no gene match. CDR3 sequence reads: CASSPGGSYYEQYF. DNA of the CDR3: TGTGCCAGCAGTCCCGGGGGGAGCTATTACGAGCAGTACTTC.

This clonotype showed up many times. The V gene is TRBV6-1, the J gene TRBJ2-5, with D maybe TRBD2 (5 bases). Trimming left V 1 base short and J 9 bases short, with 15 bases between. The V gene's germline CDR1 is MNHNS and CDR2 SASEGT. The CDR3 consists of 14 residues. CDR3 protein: CASSEVSSVGAQYF. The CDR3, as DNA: TGTGCCAGCAGTGAAGTCTCGTCAGTCGGGGCCCAGTACTTC.

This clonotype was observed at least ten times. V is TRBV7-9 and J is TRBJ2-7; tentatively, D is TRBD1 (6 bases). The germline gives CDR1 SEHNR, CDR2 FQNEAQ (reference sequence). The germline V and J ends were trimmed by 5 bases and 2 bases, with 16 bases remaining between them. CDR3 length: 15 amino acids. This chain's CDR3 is CASSPPQGLAYEQYF. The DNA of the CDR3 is TGTGCCAGCAGCCCACCACAGGGTCTGGCCTACGAGCAGTACTTC.

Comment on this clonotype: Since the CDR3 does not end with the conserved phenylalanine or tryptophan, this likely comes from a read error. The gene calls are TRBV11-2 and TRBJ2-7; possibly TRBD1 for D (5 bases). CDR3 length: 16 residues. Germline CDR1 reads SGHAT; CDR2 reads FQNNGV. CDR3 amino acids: CASSFFRGRSSYEQYS. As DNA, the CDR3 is TGTGCCAGTAGCTTTTTTAGGGGCAGAAGCTCCTACGAGCAGTACTCC.

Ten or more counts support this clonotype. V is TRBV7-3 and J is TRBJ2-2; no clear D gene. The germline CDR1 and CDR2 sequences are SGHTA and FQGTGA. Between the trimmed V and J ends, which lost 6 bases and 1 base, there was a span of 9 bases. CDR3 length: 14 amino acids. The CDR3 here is CASSLQLNTGELFF. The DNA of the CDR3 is TGTGCCAGCAGTCTACAATTGAACACCGGGGAGCTGTTTTTT.

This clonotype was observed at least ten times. The CDR3 is CASSLGGQGQYEQYF. In DNA form, the CDR3 reads TGTGCCAGCAGTTTAGGAGGACAGGGACAATACGAGCAGTACTTC. J is TRBJ2-7 and V is TRBV27, with 8 nucleotides matching TRBD1. Germline CDR1 is MNHEY and CDR2 is SMNVEV (reference sequence). J was trimmed by 4 bases and V by 2 bases; bases with no gene match: 7. CDR3 size: 15 residues.

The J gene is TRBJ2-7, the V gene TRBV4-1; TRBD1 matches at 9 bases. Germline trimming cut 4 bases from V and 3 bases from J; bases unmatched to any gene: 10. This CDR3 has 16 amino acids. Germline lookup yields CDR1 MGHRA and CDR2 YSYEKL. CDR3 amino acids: CASSPNWGTGNYEQYF. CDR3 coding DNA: TGCGCCAGCAGCCCCAATTGGGGGACAGGGAACTACGAGCAGTACTTC.

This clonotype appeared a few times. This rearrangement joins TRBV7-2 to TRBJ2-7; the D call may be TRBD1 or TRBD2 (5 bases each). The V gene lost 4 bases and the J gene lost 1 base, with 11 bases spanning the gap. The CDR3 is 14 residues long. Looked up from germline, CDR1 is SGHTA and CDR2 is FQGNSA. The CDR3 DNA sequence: TGTGCCAGCAGCTGGGACCTCCCTTCCTACGAGCAGTACTTC. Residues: CASSWDLPSYEQYF.

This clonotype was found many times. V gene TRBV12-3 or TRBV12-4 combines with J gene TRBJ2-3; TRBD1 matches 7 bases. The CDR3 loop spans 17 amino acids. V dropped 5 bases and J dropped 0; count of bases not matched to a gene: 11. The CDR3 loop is CASSPRDSWVSTDTQYF. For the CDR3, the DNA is TGTGCCAGCAGTCCAAGGGACAGTTGGGTTAGCACAGATACGCAGTATTTT.

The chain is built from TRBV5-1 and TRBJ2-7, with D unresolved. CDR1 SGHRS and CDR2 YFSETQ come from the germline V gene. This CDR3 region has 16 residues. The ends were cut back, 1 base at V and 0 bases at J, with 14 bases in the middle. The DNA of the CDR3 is TGCGCCAGCAGCTTGTATCGCAGACTCCCCTCCTACGAGCAGTACTTC. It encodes CASSLYRRLPSYEQYF.

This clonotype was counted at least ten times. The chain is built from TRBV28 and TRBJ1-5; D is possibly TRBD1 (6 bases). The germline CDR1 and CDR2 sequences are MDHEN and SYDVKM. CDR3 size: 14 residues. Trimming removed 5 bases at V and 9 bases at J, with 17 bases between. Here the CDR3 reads CASSPGVLQAPQHF. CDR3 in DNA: TGTGCCAGCAGTCCAGGGGTCTTGCAGGCGCCCCAGCATTTT.

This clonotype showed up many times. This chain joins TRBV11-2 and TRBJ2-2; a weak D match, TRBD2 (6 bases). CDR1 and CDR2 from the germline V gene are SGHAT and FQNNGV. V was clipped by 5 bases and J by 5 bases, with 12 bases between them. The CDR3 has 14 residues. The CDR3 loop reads CASSPTRGTGELFF. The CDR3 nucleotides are TGTGCCAGCAGCCCTACTCGGGGGACCGGGGAGCTGTTTTTT.

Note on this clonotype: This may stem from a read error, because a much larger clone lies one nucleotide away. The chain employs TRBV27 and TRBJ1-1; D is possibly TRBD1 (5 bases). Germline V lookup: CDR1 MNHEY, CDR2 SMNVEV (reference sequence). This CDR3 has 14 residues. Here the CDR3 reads CANSIRGVGTEAFF. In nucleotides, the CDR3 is TGTGCCAACAGTATCCGAGGGGTGGGGACTGAAGCTTTCTTT.

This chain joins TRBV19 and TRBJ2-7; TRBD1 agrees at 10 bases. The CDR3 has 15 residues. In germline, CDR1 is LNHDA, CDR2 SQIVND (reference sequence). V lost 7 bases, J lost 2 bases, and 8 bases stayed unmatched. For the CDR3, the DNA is TGTGCCAGTAATGCACCCGGACAGGGGGCCTACGAGCAGTACTTC. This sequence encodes CASNAPGQGAYEQYF.

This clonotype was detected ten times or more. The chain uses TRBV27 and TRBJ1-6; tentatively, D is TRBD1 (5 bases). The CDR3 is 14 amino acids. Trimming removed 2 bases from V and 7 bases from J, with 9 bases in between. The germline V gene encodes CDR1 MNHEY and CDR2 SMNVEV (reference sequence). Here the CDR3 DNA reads TGTGCCAGCAGTTTAGGACACGGAAATTCACCCCTCCACTTT. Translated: CASSLGHGNSPLHF.

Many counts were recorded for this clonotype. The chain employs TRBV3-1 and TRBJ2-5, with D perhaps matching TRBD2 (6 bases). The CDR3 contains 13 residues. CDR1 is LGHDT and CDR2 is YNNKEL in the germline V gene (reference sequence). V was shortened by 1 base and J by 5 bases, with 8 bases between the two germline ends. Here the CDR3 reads CASSQAGGETQYF. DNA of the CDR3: TGTGCCAGCAGCCAAGCAGGAGGGGAGACCCAGTACTTC.

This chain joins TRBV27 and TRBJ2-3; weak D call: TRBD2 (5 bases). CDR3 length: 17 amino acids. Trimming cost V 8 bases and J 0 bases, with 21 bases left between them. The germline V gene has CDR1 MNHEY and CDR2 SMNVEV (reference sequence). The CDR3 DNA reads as TGTGCCAGCTCACTCCAGCCCGGGATGGGTAGCACAGATACGCAGTATTTT. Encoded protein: CASSLQPGMGSTDTQYF.

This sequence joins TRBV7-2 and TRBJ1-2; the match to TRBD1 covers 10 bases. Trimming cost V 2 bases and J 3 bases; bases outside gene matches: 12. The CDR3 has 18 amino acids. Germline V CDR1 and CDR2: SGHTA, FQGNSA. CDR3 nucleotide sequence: TGTGCCAGCAGCTTAAGGCGCTTCGGGGACAGGGGTTACTATGGCTACACCTTC. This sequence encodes CASSLRRFGDRGYYGYTF.

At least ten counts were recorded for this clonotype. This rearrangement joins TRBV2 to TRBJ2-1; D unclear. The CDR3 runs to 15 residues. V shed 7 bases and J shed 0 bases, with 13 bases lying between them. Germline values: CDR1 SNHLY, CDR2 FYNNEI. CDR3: CASTQDAYSYNEQFF. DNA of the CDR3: TGTGCCAGCACCCAGGACGCCTACTCCTACAATGAGCAGTTCTTC.